A single sample is the source of the 21 T cell receptor beta chains below, sequenced in a study of T cell clones after liver transplantation. Sequencing was performed with immunoSEQ multiplex PCR; in TCRdb, only in-frame clones are kept and a portion is missing. This sample carries fewer than 7,000 clones, over 70% of them seen once, and the ten largest clones take around 33%. The material sequenced was CD8+ T cells from blood, taken before liver transplant. These TCRs come from a human donor who received a liver transplant.

The chain recombines TRBV11-3 with TRBJ2-2; D is unresolved. CDR3 length: 14 residues. V was pared by 6 bases and J by 7 bases, with 15 bases between. The germline CDR1 and CDR2 sequences are SGHNT and YENEEA. As DNA, the CDR3 is TGTGCCAGCAGTCCCGCTTTGACGGGCGGGGAGCTGTTTTTT. As protein: CASSPALTGGELFF.

The chain combines TRBV5-1 with TRBJ1-2; D gene ambiguous. Per the germline V gene, CDR1 is SGHRS and CDR2 is YFSETQ. This CDR3 has 14 amino acids. V lost 5 bases to trimming and J lost 4 bases, with 15 bases between them. CDR3 sequence: CASSSSGGGYGYTF. DNA of the CDR3: TGCGCCAGCAGTTCCTCAGGTGGTGGCTATGGCTACACCTTC.

The chain joins TRBV5-6 to TRBJ1-1; 7 nucleotides match TRBD1. The germline V gene has CDR1 SGHDT and CDR2 YYEEEE. The length of the CDR3 is 16 residues. The ends lost 4 bases at V and 9 bases at J; junction bases unmatched: 18. CDR3 amino acids: CASSDLLTGTSPKAFF. CDR3 DNA: TGTGCCAGCAGCGACCTCTTGACAGGGACTTCACCTAAAGCTTTCTTT. Full variable domain (rest looked up from reference TRBV5-6 and TRBJ1-1): DAGVTQSPTHLIKTRGQQVTLRCSPKSGHDTVSWYQQALGQGPQFIFQYYEEEERQRGNFPDRFSGHQFPNYSSELNVNALLLGDSALYLCASSDLLTGTSPKAFFGQGTRLTVV.

The chain uses TRBV27 and TRBJ1-5; D is undetermined. The germline V and J ends were trimmed by 2 bases and 2 bases, with 10 bases remaining between them. Per germline, CDR1 MNHEY and CDR2 SMNVEV (reference sequence). The CDR3 totals 15 residues. CDR3 coding DNA: TGTGCCAGCAGTTTAACCGGGAAAGGCAATCAGCCCCAGCATTTT. Translating it yields CASSLTGKGNQPQHF.

The genes are TRBV4-3 and TRBJ2-3; D may match TRBD1 or TRBD2 (5 bases each). Looked up from germline, CDR1 is LGHNA and CDR2 is YSLEER. The germline V and J ends were trimmed by 2 bases and 3 bases, with 18 bases remaining between them. This CDR3 spans 17 amino acids. The chain's CDR3 is CASSQRTGRMGTDTQYF. CDR3 DNA: TGCGCCAGCAGCCAACGTACGGGACGAATGGGTACAGATACGCAGTATTTT.

The chain carries TRBV2 and TRBJ2-4; D call uncertain. There are 14 residues in the CDR3. Looked up from germline, CDR1 is SNHLY and CDR2 is FYNNEI. Trimming shortened V by 4 bases and J by 1 base, and 8 bases separated the two germline ends. CDR3 coding DNA: TGTGCCAGCAGTGGATTTGGTGCCAAAAACATTCAGTACTTC. This sequence encodes CASSGFGAKNIQYF.

The chain carries TRBV4-1 and TRBJ2-1; 8 nucleotides align to TRBD2. J lost 2 bases, V lost 4 bases, and 10 bases had no gene match. CDR1 and CDR2 (germline): MGHRA, YSYEKL. The CDR3 has 17 amino acids. The CDR3 here is CASSPGGLAGPYNEQFF. CDR3 nucleotides: TGCGCCAGCAGCCCCGGGGGATTAGCGGGGCCCTACAATGAGCAGTTCTTC.

V and J are TRBV7-3 and TRBJ1-3; no clear D. The V end was cut by 5 bases, the J end by 1 base, with 9 bases between. The CDR3 runs 14 residues. Germline V gives CDR1 SGHTA, CDR2 FQGTGA. The CDR3 DNA reads TGTGCCAGCAGCCCCACGGAGTCTGGAAACACCATATATTTT. It yields the protein CASSPTESGNTIYF. Looking up the rest from reference TRBV7-3 and TRBJ1-3 gives the full variable domain: GAGVSQTPSNKVTEKGKYVELRCDPISGHTALYWYRQSLGQGPEFLIYFQGTGAADDSGLPNDRFFAVRPEGSVSTLKIQRTERGDSAVYLCASSPTESGNTIYFGEGSWLTVV.

This chain connects TRBV5-6 to TRBJ2-1, with D maybe TRBD1 (5 bases). V lost 1 base to trimming and J lost 1 base, with 12 bases between them. CDR3 length: 16 amino acids. The germline V gene has CDR1 SGHDT and CDR2 YYEEEE. The CDR3 spells CASSLQGHPSYNEQFF. As DNA, the CDR3 is TGTGCCAGCAGCTTGCAGGGCCACCCTTCCTACAATGAGCAGTTCTTC.

The rearrangement joins TRBV5-6 to TRBJ2-7; the D gene is possibly TRBD1 (6 bases). Looked up from germline, CDR1 is SGHDT and CDR2 is YYEEEE. V lost 0 bases, J lost 6 bases, and 7 bases lay in between. There are 12 residues in the CDR3. The CDR3 DNA is TGTGCCAGCAGCTTGGGAGGGGGCGAGCAGTACTTC. As protein: CASSLGGGEQYF.

This clone has just a few counts. The rearrangement uses TRBV27 and TRBJ1-1; D unclear. Trimming took 2 bases from V and 1 from J, leaving 5 bases between them. CDR1 is MNHEY, CDR2 SMNVEV, per germline (reference sequence). The CDR3 totals 13 residues. CDR3 region: CASSLASNTEAFF. In nucleotides, the CDR3 is TGTGCCAGCAGTTTAGCGTCGAACACTGAAGCTTTCTTT.

In its sample, this clone is medium-sized. The chain is built from TRBV7-9 and TRBJ2-1; TRBD2 aligns across 9 bases. Germline lookup yields CDR1 SEHNR and CDR2 FQNEAQ (reference sequence). This CDR3 is 16 amino acids long. J was trimmed by 9 bases and V by 1 base; bases with no gene match: 10. CDR3 sequence reads: CASSLGSGGLLSEQFF. Written as DNA, the CDR3 is TGTGCCAGCAGCTTAGGTAGCGGGGGCCTGCTCAGTGAGCAGTTCTTC.

The chain couples TRBV5-6 to TRBJ2-3; the match to TRBD1 covers 10 bases. Trimming at V came to 6 bases and at J to 2 bases, leaving 9 bases not matched to a gene. The CDR3 totals 16 residues. Per germline, CDR1 SGHDT and CDR2 YYEEEE. DNA for the CDR3: TGTGCCAGCACCAGAGAGACAGGGGGCCCCACAGATACGCAGTATTTT. Translation gives CASTRETGGPTDTQYF.

The chain joins TRBV5-4 to TRBJ2-2; D unclear. The CDR3 consists of 12 residues. V lost 0 bases and J lost 6, with 3 bases in between. The germline CDR1 and CDR2 sequences are SGHNT and YYREEE (reference sequence). This chain's CDR3 is CASSLGAGELFF. CDR3 nucleotide sequence: TGTGCCAGCAGCTTGGGTGCCGGGGAGCTGTTTTTT.

V and J are TRBV25-1 and TRBJ2-7; D uncertain. Germline CDR1 MGHDK, CDR2 SYGVNS. Trimming removed 2 bases at V and 3 bases at J, with 8 bases between. CDR3 length: 13 amino acids. CDR3 sequence: CASSEALGYEQYF. CDR3 DNA: TGTGCCAGCAGTGAAGCTCTTGGCTACGAGCAGTACTTC.

The CDR3 DNA reads TGTGCCAGCAGCTCTTTCCGGGACAGGGCGGTTAATGAAAAACTGTTTTTT. Translation gives CASSSFRDRAVNEKLFF. The chain uses TRBV5-5 and TRBJ1-4; 9 bases line up with TRBD1. The CDR3 runs 17 residues. V shed 3 bases and J 4 bases; nucleotides not matched to a gene: 10. Germline V gives CDR1 SGHKS, CDR2 YYEKEE (reference sequence).

This rearrangement joins TRBV13 to TRBJ2-3; D ambiguous. Germline V gene sequence: CDR1 PRHDT, CDR2 FYEKMQ (reference sequence). Between the trimmed V and J ends, which lost 1 base and 6 bases, there was a span of 8 bases. The CDR3 has 13 amino acids. CDR3 in DNA: TGTGCCAGCAGCTTAGTCTCGAATGATACGCAGTATTTT. Protein product: CASSLVSNDTQYF.

The V call is TRBV19, the J call TRBJ2-7; D remains unclear. V dropped 1 base and J dropped 0 bases, with 10 bases sitting between them. CDR1 and CDR2 from the germline V gene are LNHDA and SQIVND (reference sequence). CDR3 length: 15 amino acids. CDR3 DNA: TGTGCCAGTAGTATAGTTCCGGGCCCCTCCTACGAGCAGTACTTC. Its translation: CASSIVPGPSYEQYF.

The chain employs TRBV2 and TRBJ1-1, with 7 bases that match TRBD1. Trimming removed 6 bases from V and 0 bases from J; junction bases left unmatched: 4. Germline V gene data show CDR1 as SNHLY and CDR2 as FYNNEI. CDR3 size: 14 residues. CDR3: CASRGTDMNTEAFF. The CDR3 DNA follows: TGTGCCAGCAGGGGGACAGACATGAACACTGAAGCTTTCTTT. The full variable domain, in which reference TRBV2 and TRBJ1-1 provide the parts outside the CDR3, is EPEVTQTPSHQVTQMGQEVILRCVPISNHLYFYWYRQILGQKVEFLVSFYNNEISEKSEIFDDQFSVERPDGSNFTLKIRSTKLEDSAMYFCASRGTDMNTEAFFGQGTRLTVV.

This clone was seen only a few times. The gene calls are TRBV7-2 and TRBJ2-3, with D possibly matching TRBD1 (6 bases). The CDR3 has 13 amino acids. Germline-derived CDR1 and CDR2 are SGHTA and FQGNSA. V was clipped by 5 bases and J by 9 bases, with 15 bases between them. DNA of the CDR3: TGTGCCAGCAGCCCCAACGAGAGGGGGACGCAGTATTTT. It encodes CASSPNERGTQYF.

The J gene is TRBJ2-5, the V gene TRBV2; 11 bases match TRBD1. CDR3 length equals 16 residues. Germline lookup yields CDR1 SNHLY and CDR2 FYNNEI. The trim removed 3 bases at V and 2 bases at J, leaving 5 bases unmatched. The CDR3 nucleotides read TGTGCCAGCAGTGATCCCGGGACAGGGGGGCAAGAGACCCAGTACTTC. It codes for CASSDPGTGGQETQYF.